Presented here are 14 T cell receptor beta chains from one specimen sequenced in a study of cytomegalovirus exposure and HLA in healthy donors. A multiplex PCR was run with 60 Vbeta primers and 13 Jbeta primers. The method was immunoSEQ multiplex PCR; TCRdb's version includes in-frame clones alone and lacks a portion of them. The sample includes some 170,000 clones, 75% to 85% seen only once; the top ten take about 13%. The sequenced material came from PBMCs. Source of these receptors: a woman between 45 and 60 years old in good health and CMV-seronegative.

V is TRBV28 and J is TRBJ2-1; TRBD2 agrees at 9 bases. CDR1 is MDHEN and CDR2 is SYDVKM in the germline V gene. Trimming at V came to 5 bases and at J to 0 bases, leaving 2 bases not matched to a gene. The CDR3 is 15 amino acids. This CDR3 reads CASSDSGSSYNEQFF. Here the CDR3 DNA reads TGTGCCAGCAGTGATAGCGGGAGCTCCTACAATGAGCAGTTCTTC. The full variable domain, with the rest looked up from reference TRBV28 and TRBJ2-1, is DVKVTQSSRYLVKRTGEKVFLECVQDMDHENMFWYRQDPGLGLRLIYFSYDVKMKEKGDIPEGYSVSREKKERFSLILESASTNQTSMYLCASSDSGSSYNEQFFGPGTRLTVL.

This chain connects TRBV2 to TRBJ1-2, with TRBD1 matching 7 bases. The J segment lost 2 bases and the V segment lost 6 bases, leaving 6 bases of the junction unmatched. The CDR3 runs 14 residues. Germline V gene lookup returns CDR1 SNHLY and CDR2 FYNNEI. The CDR3 is CASSAGTVNYGYTF. CDR3 DNA sequence: TGTGCCAGCAGCGCCGGGACAGTCAACTATGGCTACACCTTC.

The chain couples TRBV7-9 to TRBJ2-4; no reliable D call. The germline V gene encodes CDR1 SEHNR and CDR2 FQNEAQ (reference sequence). This CDR3 is built from 14 residues. Trimming cost V 5 bases and J 0 bases, with 8 bases left between them. The CDR3 loop is CASSPPVAKNIQYF. The CDR3 region has the DNA TGTGCCAGCAGCCCTCCGGTAGCCAAAAACATTCAGTACTTC.

CDR3 DNA sequence: TGTGCCAGCAGCTTAGCGCTGGGGGCGGGGGAAACAGATACGCAGTATTTT. This encodes CASSLALGAGETDTQYF. The chain uses TRBV7-7 and TRBJ2-3; possible D gene TRBD2, 7 bases. The CDR3 totals 17 residues. CDR1 is SSHAT, CDR2 FNYEAQ, per germline (reference sequence). Trimming shortened V by 0 bases and J by 3 bases, and 16 bases separated the two germline ends.

A few counts support this clone. The chain uses TRBV4-1 and TRBJ2-1, with 10 bases identical to TRBD1. The CDR3 extends over 18 amino acids. Trimming at V came to 0 bases and at J to 3 bases, leaving 8 bases not matched to a gene. CDR1 and CDR2 from the germline V gene are MGHRA and YSYEKL. CDR3: CASSQDPPRDRGYNEQFF. In DNA form, the CDR3 reads TGCGCCAGCAGCCAAGATCCCCCCCGGGACAGGGGCTACAATGAGCAGTTCTTC.

The CDR3 region is CASSFTAGGSYEQYF. The CDR3 DNA reads TGCGCCAGCAGCTTTACGGCGGGAGGTTCCTACGAGCAGTACTTC. The J gene is TRBJ2-7, the V gene TRBV5-1; 8 nucleotides line up with TRBD2. The CDR3 covers 15 residues. Germline V gene data show CDR1 as SGHRS and CDR2 as YFSETQ. V was clipped by 2 bases and J by 1 base; unmatched bases: 5.

This clone was seen a few times. This chain links TRBV6-4 with TRBJ2-3; tentatively, D is TRBD2 (5 bases). With 2 bases removed from V and 6 bases from J, the gap between germline ends came to 15 bases. The CDR3 extends over 15 amino acids. CDR1 and CDR2 from the germline V gene are MRHNA and SNTAGT. CDR3 sequence reads: CASSDTRTGADTQYF. The CDR3 DNA is TGTGCCAGCAGTGACACTAGGACCGGCGCGGATACGCAGTATTTT.

To note about this clone: One junction end does not reproduce the germline sequence, and a read error may be involved. The chain combines TRBV7-9 with TRBJ1-6, with 7 bases that match TRBD1. The CDR3 is 12 amino acids. Germline V gene lookup returns CDR1 SEHNR and CDR2 FQNEAQ (reference sequence). The CDR3 nucleotides read TGTTCCAGCGGGACAGAGAATTCACCCCTCCACTTT. Protein sequence: CSSGTENSPLHF.

The sample holds a few counts of this clone. The chain recombines TRBV5-1 with TRBJ2-2; no reliable D call. The V and J ends lost 0 bases and 6 bases respectively, with 9 bases between them. CDR1 is SGHRS and CDR2 is YFSETQ in the germline V gene. This CDR3 contains 14 residues. The CDR3 bases are TGCGCCAGCAGCTTGGCCTTCAACTCCGGGGAGCTGTTTTTT. It is translated as CASSLAFNSGELFF.

This chain joins TRBV19 and TRBJ1-1; D uncertain. The germline V gene encodes CDR1 LNHDA and CDR2 SQIVND (reference sequence). Trimming took off 11 bases at V and 8 bases at J, with 12 bases between the two ends. The CDR3 has 10 amino acids. The CDR3 DNA sequence: TGTGCCTCGGGGTATAGGGAAGCTTTCTTT. Residues: CASGYREAFF.

The V and J genes are TRBV10-3 and TRBJ1-4; D uncertain. Germline values: CDR1 ENHRY, CDR2 SYGVKD. Trimming removed 0 bases at V and 3 bases at J, with 8 bases between. This CDR3 spans 15 amino acids. CDR3 region: CAISESVGANEKLFF. Here the CDR3 DNA reads TGTGCCATCAGTGAGTCGGTTGGAGCTAATGAAAAACTGTTTTTT.

This chain connects TRBV7-6 to TRBJ2-7; D is undetermined. Trimming removed 4 bases from V and 2 bases from J, with 12 bases in between. The CDR3 spans 14 residues. Germline CDR1 and CDR2: SGHVS and FNYEAQ. CDR3 sequence (DNA): TGTGCCAGCAGCTCTACGCTTAGCACCTACGAGCAGTACTTC. Its protein product is CASSSTLSTYEQYF. The variable domain in full, with the rest retrieved from reference TRBV7-6 and TRBJ2-7, is GAGVSQSPRYKVTKRGQDVALRCDPISGHVSLYWYRQALGQGPEFLTYFNYEAQQDKSGLPNDRFSAERPEGSISTLTIQRTEQRDSAMYRCASSSTLSTYEQYFGPGTRLTVT.

The chain combines TRBV5-4 with TRBJ1-3, with 9 positions matching TRBD1. The CDR3 is 15 residues long. V dropped 4 bases and J dropped 5; count of bases not matched to a gene: 7. Germline V gene lookup returns CDR1 SGHNT and CDR2 YYREEE (reference sequence). Here the CDR3 reads CASSRTGDKRNTIYF. The CDR3 nucleotides are TGTGCCAGCAGCCGGACAGGGGATAAGAGAAACACCATATATTTT.

The chain joins TRBV15 to TRBJ1-4; D perhaps matches TRBD1 (5 bases). The germline V gene encodes CDR1 LNHNV and CDR2 YYDKDF (reference sequence). CDR3 length: 16 amino acids. V lost 0 bases to trimming and J lost 8 bases, with 16 bases between them. CDR3 coding DNA: TGTGCCACCAGCAGAGATTCCCAGGGCGTGATGGAAAAACTGTTTTTT. Translated, it gives CATSRDSQGVMEKLFF.